This T cell receptor beta chain stems from a study of T cell responses to AZD1222 COVID-19 vaccine (dated by TCRdb to the early 2020s). Study-wide context: AZD1222 recipients whose second dose came at about 4 weeks and those whose second dose came at about 12 weeks were combined into one group, since spike-specific TCR depth and breadth did not differ between the two schedules. A total of 233 trial participants underwent TCR sequencing, of whom about 200 had received two doses of AZD1222 and around 26 had received two doses of the MenACWY control vaccine. Trial participants were enrolled by age into subgroups of 18-55, 56-69 and 70-plus years, and around 150, 28 and 57 TCR-sequenced participants, respectively, were included in these subgroups.

Results and caveats for the whole study, not just this receptor: Spike-specific TCR breadth and depth rose significantly after two AZD1222 doses compared with day 0 and with MenACWY recipients. In the small 56-69-year group, the increase in depth fell short of significance, most likely because of low power. The vaccine-associated CD4 TCRs covered the entire spike protein, and the dominant responses fell in regions 160-218 and 743-854. Because no day 14 peak-response samples were available, the repertoires could be characterized only after the peak T cell response. Participants were mostly white British and included more females than males, and it was suggested by the authors that clonal diversity may have been underestimated. Only 5 to 7 AZD1222 recipients were SARS-CoV-2 seropositive at baseline, limiting conclusions about previously exposed vaccinees. Epitopes outside the regions mutated in the B.1.351 and B.1.1.7 variants were reportedly recognized by nearly half of the unique spike-specific TCRs.

The time point label of this sample denotes: baseline before first vaccination. Vaccinee samples were obtained from the UK trials COV001 and COV002, which included a single-blind randomized controlled phase 2/3 trial of AZD1222 (ChAdOx1 nCoV-19) in healthy adults. Trial participant PBMC samples were collected at day 0 and day 28 after the second dose for TCRbeta chain sequencing. The CDR3, from cysteine to phenylalanine, totals 17 residues. Of all the DNA, just the CDR3 is kept, 51 bases in frame from base 1. V is shortened by 0 bases, J by 5 bases, and the region joining them spans 19 bases. CDR1 MDHEN and CDR2 SYDVKM are derived from the germline V gene. The CDR3 regions of human TCRbeta chains were subjected to immunosequencing. Under the source paper's analysis protocol: TCRs in the repertoires were matched against a reference library of SARS-CoV-2-specific TCRs that had been generated with the MIRA antigen-specificity platform. Breadth was defined as the fraction of unique TCRs that were SARS-CoV-2-associated, and depth was defined as the fraction of total T cells that were SARS-CoV-2-associated. Using the MIRA data, each spike-specific TCR was mapped to the spike region that the TCR reacts to and placed in a CD4 or CD8 class. Log10-transformed breadth and depth values were compared by one-way ANOVA with Sidak's multiple comparisons tests. Here the immuneACCESS table is served through TCRdb, limited to in-frame sequences with V and J called. Missing clones are a known gap in these copies; in checked studies unresolved V genes cover under half, and the rest lacks a known reason. V and J calls and clone size are those listed in that table; D and trimming were worked out from the DNA. Counted in this sample were about 100,000 clones; about nine tenths of them appeared once. The ten biggest clones cover 1.5% to 2% of the sample.

Points on this clone: Its antigen specificity is not known. It has no much larger one-base neighbor in the sample; base qualities were not kept.

The sequencing here drew on peripheral blood, taken on day 0 of AZD1222 vaccination. The source of this sequence is an adult in good health. The chain links TRBV28 with TRBJ1-1; TRBD1 is a possible D gene, resting on 5 matching bases. The CDR3 reads CASSLWEGAGKGTEAFF. The sequenced DNA is TGTGCCAGCAGTTTATGGGAAGGGGCAGGGAAGGGAACTGAAGCTTTCTTT.